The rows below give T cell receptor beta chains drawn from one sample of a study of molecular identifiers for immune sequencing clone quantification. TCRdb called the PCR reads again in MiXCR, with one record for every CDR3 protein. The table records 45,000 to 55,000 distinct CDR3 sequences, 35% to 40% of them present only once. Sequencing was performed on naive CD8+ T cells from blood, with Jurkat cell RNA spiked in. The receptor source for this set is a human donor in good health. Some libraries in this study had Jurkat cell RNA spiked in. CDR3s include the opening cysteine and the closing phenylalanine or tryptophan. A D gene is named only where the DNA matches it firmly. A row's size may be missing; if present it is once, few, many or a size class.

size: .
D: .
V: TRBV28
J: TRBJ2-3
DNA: TGTGCCAGCAGAATACGCATTTTGGGAGACGATACGCAGTATTTT
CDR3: CASRIRILGDDTQYF

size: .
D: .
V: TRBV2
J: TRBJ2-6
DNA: TGTGCCAGCAGGGGACGTAACTCTGGGGCCAACGTCCTGACTTTC
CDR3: CASRGRNSGANVLTF

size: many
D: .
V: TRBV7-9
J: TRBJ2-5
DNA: TGTGCCAGCAGCTTTGCCTACCAAGAGACCCAGTACTTC
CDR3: CASSFAYQETQYF

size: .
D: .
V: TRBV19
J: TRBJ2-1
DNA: TGTGCCAGGAGTATAGGGTCCCCTCTCTTCTTC
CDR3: CARSIGSPLFF

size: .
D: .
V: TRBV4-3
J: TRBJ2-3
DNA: TGCGCCAGCAGCCAAGGGCGTGGGAGGATCGGGGCAACAGATACGCAGTATTTT
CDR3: CASSQGRGRIGATDTQYF

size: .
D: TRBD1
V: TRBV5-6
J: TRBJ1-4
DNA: TGTGCCAGCAGCTTGGGGACAGGGGATGAAAAACTGTTTTTT
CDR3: CASSLGTGDEKLFF

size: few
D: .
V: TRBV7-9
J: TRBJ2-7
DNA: TGTGCCAGCAGCTTAGGTCCCAGCATACTCTACGAGCAGTACTTC
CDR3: CASSLGPSILYEQYF

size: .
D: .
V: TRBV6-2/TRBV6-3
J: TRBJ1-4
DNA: TGTGCCAGCAAGCGACAGGTTAATGAAAGACTGTTTTTT
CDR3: CASKRQVNERLFF

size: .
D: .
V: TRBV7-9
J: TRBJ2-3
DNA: TGTGCCAGCAGCTTAACCCCGGGACGACGCACAGCTACGCAGTATTTT
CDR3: CASSLTPGRRTATQYF

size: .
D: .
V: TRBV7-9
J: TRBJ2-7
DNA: TGTGCCGGCAGCTTAGGGCAGGACGACGAGCAGTACTTC
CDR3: CAGSLGQDDEQYF

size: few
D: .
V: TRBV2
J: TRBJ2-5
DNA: TGTGCCAGCAGTGTGATGGGGCTCCAAGAGACCCAGTACTTC
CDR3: CASSVMGLQETQYF

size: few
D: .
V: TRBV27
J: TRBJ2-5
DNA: TGTGCCAGCAGTCTCTTCGGGACATACCAAGAGCCCCAGTACTTC
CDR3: CASSLFGTYQEPQYF

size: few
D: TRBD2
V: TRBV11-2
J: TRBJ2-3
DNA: TGTGCCAGCAGCCCCGGACTAGCGGTACTCACAGATACGCAGTATTTT
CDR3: CASSPGLAVLTDTQYF

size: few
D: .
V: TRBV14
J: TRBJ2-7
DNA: TGTGCCAGCAGCCAAGATAGACGGGCATCCTCCTTCTACGAGCAGTACTTC
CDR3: CASSQDRRASSFYEQYF

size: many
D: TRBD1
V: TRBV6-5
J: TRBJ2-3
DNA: TGTGCCAGCAGTAAAGAGGGGGCGAGCACAGATACGCAGTATTTT
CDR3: CASSKEGASTDTQYF

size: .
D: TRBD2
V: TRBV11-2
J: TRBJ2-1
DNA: TGTGCCAGCAGCGCCCCTAGCGGGAGGGCTTGGGAGCAGTTCTTC
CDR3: CASSAPSGRAWEQFF

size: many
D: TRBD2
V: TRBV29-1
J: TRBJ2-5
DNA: TGCAGCGTTGAACTAGCGGGAGGAGGGGAGACCCAGTACTTC
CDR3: CSVELAGGGETQYF

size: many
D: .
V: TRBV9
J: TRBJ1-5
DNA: TGTGCCAGCAGCCCCCACGGGGGAAGCAATCAGCCCCAGCATTTT
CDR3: CASSPHGGSNQPQHF

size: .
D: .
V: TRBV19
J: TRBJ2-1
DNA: TGTGCCAGTACCCTAACTGGCTACAATGAGCAGTTCTTC
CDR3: CASTLTGYNEQFF

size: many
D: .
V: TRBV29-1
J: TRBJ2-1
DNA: TGCAGCGTTGGCCCAGATTGGAATGAGCAGTTCTTC
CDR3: CSVGPDWNEQFF

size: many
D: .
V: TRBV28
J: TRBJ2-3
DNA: TGTGCCAGCAGTTCCCGAAGGGATACGCAGTATTTT
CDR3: CASSSRRDTQYF

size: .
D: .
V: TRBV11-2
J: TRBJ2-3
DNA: TGTGCCAGCAGCTTGACCCGAGCCCCAGATACGCAGTATTTT
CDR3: CASSLTRAPDTQYF

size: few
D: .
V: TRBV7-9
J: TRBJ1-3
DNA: TGTGCTAGTGCCTCGAATCGGGGACTCTCTGGAAACACCATATATTTT
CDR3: CASASNRGLSGNTIYF

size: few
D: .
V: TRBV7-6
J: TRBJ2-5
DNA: TGTGCCAGCAGCCTAGGACGGTACCAAGAGACCCAGTACTTC
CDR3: CASSLGRYQETQYF

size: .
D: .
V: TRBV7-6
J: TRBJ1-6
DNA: TGTGCCTGCAGCTTAGGGAGCTCCTATAATTCACCCCTCCACTTT
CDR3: CACSLGSSYNSPLHF

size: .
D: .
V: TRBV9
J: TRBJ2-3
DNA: TGTGCCAGCACCCCCGGGGGTCGGACCACAGATACGCAGTATTTT
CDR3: CASTPGGRTTDTQYF

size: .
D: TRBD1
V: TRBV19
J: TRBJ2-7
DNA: TGTGCCAGTAGTATCCTACAGGGGAGCGAGCAGTACTTC
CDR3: CASSILQGSEQYF

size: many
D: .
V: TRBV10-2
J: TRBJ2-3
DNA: TGCGCCAGCAGTGAGTCGAACAGGGTCCTCACAGATACGCAGTATTTT
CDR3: CASSESNRVLTDTQYF

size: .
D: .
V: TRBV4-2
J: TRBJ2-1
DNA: TGTGCCAGCGTAGCGGAGCGGCACAATGAGCAGTTCTTC
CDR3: CASVAERHNEQFF

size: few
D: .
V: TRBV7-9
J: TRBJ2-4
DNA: TGTGCCAGCAGCTTACCCGGCCAAGCCAAAAACATTCAGTACTTC
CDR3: CASSLPGQAKNIQYF

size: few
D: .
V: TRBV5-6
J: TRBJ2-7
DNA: TGTGCCAGCAGCTGGGGACTTACCGCTTACGAGCAGTACTTC
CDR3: CASSWGLTAYEQYF

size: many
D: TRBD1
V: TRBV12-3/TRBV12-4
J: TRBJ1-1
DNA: TGTGCCAGCAGATACTCAGGACAGGGTTGGAACACTGAAGCTTTCTTT
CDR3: CASRYSGQGWNTEAFF

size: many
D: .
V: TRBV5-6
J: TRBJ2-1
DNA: TGTGCCAGCAGCTTGGGCCCAAGTAGCTCCTACAATGAGCAGTTCTTC
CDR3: CASSLGPSSSYNEQFF

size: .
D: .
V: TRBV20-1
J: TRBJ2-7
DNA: TGCAGTGCTCCCTCGTCCAGTTATTGGGAACGTTGCGAGCAGTACTTC
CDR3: CSAPSSSYWERCEQYF

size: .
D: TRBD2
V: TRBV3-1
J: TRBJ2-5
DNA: TGTGCCAGCAGCTCACGGTATACCGGGACTAGCGGGCCTAGCCAAGAGACCCAGTACTTC
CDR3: CASSSRYTGTSGPSQETQYF

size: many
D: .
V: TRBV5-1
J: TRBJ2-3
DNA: TGCGCCAGCATTGGAAACACAGATACGCAGTATTTT
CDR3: CASIGNTDTQYF

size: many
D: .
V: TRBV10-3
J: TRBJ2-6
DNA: TGTGCCATCAGTGCTGGGGCCAACGTCCTGACTTTC
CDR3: CAISAGANVLTF

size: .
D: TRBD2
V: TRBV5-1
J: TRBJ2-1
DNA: TGCGCCAGCAGCTTTGGACTAGAAGGTCCGATCTTC
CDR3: CASSFGLEGPIF

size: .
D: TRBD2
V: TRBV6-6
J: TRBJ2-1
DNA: TGTGCCAGCAGTTACTTACTAGCGGGCGCCCCGGGGAATGAGCAGTTCTTC
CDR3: CASSYLLAGAPGNEQFF

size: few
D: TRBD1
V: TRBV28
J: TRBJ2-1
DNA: TGTGCCAGCACCCAAGGGACAGTCTACAATGAGCAGTTCTTC
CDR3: CASTQGTVYNEQFF

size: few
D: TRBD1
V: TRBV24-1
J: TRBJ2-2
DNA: TGTGCCACCAGTGACCCTACCGGGACAGGGGCCGGGGAGCTGTTTTTT
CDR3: CATSDPTGTGAGELFF

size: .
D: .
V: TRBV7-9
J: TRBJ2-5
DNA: TGTGCCAGCAGCTTAACCCGAGAGCCCCAGTACTTC
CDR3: CASSLTREPQYF

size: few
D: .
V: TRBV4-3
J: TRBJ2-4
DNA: TGCGCCAGCAGCCGCAACAGGGCTCCCAAAAACATTCAGTACTTC
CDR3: CASSRNRAPKNIQYF

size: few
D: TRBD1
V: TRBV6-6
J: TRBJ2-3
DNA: TGTGCCAGCAGTTCGGGACAGATCACAGATACGCAGTATTTT
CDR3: CASSSGQITDTQYF

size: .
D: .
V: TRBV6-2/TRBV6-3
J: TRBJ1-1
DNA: TGTGCCAGCAATTACTATGGGCCTACAGGTGAAGCTTTCTTT
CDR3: CASNYYGPTGEAFF

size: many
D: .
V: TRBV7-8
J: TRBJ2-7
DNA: TGTGCCAGCAGGTCCGGACGGAGGAGCTCCTACGAGCAGTACTTC
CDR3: CASRSGRRSSYEQYF

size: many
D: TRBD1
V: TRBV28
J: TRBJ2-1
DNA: TGTGCCAGCAGCGCCGGGACAGACTACAATGAGCAGTTCTTC
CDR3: CASSAGTDYNEQFF

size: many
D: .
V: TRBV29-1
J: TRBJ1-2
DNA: TGCAGCGTTGACAGGGACTATGGCTACACCTTC
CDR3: CSVDRDYGYTF

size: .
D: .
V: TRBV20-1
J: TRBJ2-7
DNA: TGCAGTGCTAGAGGGCGGGCCGGCTGGGGGGACGAGCAGTACTTC
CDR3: CSARGRAGWGDEQYF